This T cell receptor beta chain was captured by sequencing in a study of post-analysis software for immune sequencing data. Whole-study findings and limits: About 5 TRBV segments appeared more often in patients than in controls, and TRBV5-6, TRBV5-1 and TRBV20-1 were among these. The normalized Chao1 diversity of multiple sclerosis patients was significantly lower than that of controls.

About this clonotype: Its antigen remains unidentified.

Unique-molecular-identifier-tagged TCR beta cDNA libraries were used. From approximately 0.95 to 9.8 million T cells, 450,000 to 550,000 cDNA molecules were obtained. In TCRdb, the PCR reads were re-called with MiXCR into one record per CDR3 protein. Among hundreds of thousands of distinct CDR3 sequences listed, around 60% were seen once. The germline V and J ends were trimmed by 3 bases and 2 bases, with 15 bases remaining between them. Germline V CDR1 and CDR2: SGHDT, YYEEEE. The CDR3 runs to 16 residues. Sequencing was carried out using blood. This clonotype was obtained from a girl aged 2 to 10 with multiple sclerosis. The rearrangement uses TRBV5-6 and TRBJ2-4, with D hard to call. The CDR3 region has the DNA TGTGCCAGCAGCTCTAAACAGATTTTATCCAAAAACATTCAGTACTTC. Translating gives CASSSKQILSKNIQYF.